These 3 T cell receptor beta chains were sequenced from one sample in a study of beta chain features in type 1 diabetes. The entirety of the isolated RNA underwent reverse transcription, so expressed TCRB transcripts were sequenced. The method was immunoSEQ multiplex PCR; TCRdb's version includes in-frame clones alone and lacks a portion of them. The repertoire holds under 550,000 clones, with 9.5% to 12% as singletons. Source material: naive CD4+ T cells from blood. All receptors derive from a woman aged 18 to 35 in good health.

This clone showed up just once. The gene calls are TRBV28 and TRBJ2-5; TRBD2 matches at 11 bases. The CDR3 length is 18 residues. The ends lost 2 bases at V and 2 bases at J; junction bases unmatched: 10. Germline-derived CDR1 and CDR2 are MDHEN and SYDVKM. CDR3 residues: CASSLPLGLAGGQETQYF. The CDR3 coding sequence is TGTGCCAGCAGTTTACCCCTCGGGCTAGCGGGGGGTCAAGAGACCCAGTACTTC.

The V and J genes are TRBV7-8 and TRBJ2-7; 11 positions agree with TRBD2. This CDR3 contains 13 residues. V trimming: 6 bases; J trimming: 6 bases; junction bases outside the gene matches: 4. Germline V CDR1 and CDR2: SGHVS, FQNEAQ. The CDR3 sequence: CASRLAGGSEQYF. CDR3 DNA sequence: TGTGCCAGCAGGCTAGCGGGAGGAAGCGAGCAGTACTTC. Variable domain in full (rest from reference TRBV7-8 and TRBJ2-7): GAGVSQSPRYKVAKRGQDVALRCDPISGHVSLFWYQQALGQGPEFLTYFQNEAQLDKSGLPSDRFFAERPEGSVSTLKIQRTQQEDSAVYLCASRLAGGSEQYFGPGTRLTVT.

This clone was observed a few times. This chain joins TRBV2 and TRBJ2-1; D may match TRBD1 or TRBD2 (6 bases each). Germline V gene sequence: CDR1 SNHLY, CDR2 FYNNEI. This CDR3 is 16 amino acids long. V was clipped by 5 bases and J by 7 bases, with 21 bases between them. The CDR3 sequence is CASSYRAGRRANEQFF. As DNA, the CDR3 is TGTGCCAGCAGTTACAGGGCCGGACGGAGGGCGAATGAGCAGTTCTTC. The full variable domain, in which reference TRBV2 and TRBJ2-1 provide the parts outside the CDR3, is EPEVTQTPSHQVTQMGQEVILRCVPISNHLYFYWYRQILGQKVEFLVSFYNNEISEKSEIFDDQFSVERPDGSNFTLKIRSTKLEDSAMYFCASSYRAGRRANEQFFGPGTRLTVL.